This record covers a single T cell receptor beta chain. CDR1 is SQVTM and CDR2 is ANQGSEA in the germline V gene. This CDR3 contains 14 residues. Germline trimming cut 5 bases from V and 2 bases from J; bases unmatched to any gene: 2. In the original processing: Amplifying reference gene primers gave estimates of nucleated cell counts. Sequencing was performed with immunoSEQ multiplex PCR; in TCRdb, only in-frame clones are kept and a portion is missing. V, J and clone size were drawn from that table, and D and trimming were deduced from the DNA. The sample has under 250,000 clones; about 86% are singletons. Categorization into cohorts depended on clinical history that participants reported. The source of the sample is a study of blood T cell repertoires in COVID-19. About the study: Italy, Spain and the United States were the sources of the convalescent and acute COVID-19 samples. PBMCs, B-cell-depleted T cells, or T cells were the source of the cDNA or gDNA that made up the material.

The receptor comes from a woman between 40 and 50 years old with acute COVID-19. Sequencing was carried out using PBMCs or T cells enriched from blood (not recorded which). The chain couples TRBV29-1 to TRBJ2-1, with 11 bases fitting TRBD1. The CDR3 sequence is CSVRDRGTYNEQFF. CDR3 nucleotide sequence: TGCAGCGTTCGGGACAGGGGGACCTACAATGAGCAGTTCTTC.